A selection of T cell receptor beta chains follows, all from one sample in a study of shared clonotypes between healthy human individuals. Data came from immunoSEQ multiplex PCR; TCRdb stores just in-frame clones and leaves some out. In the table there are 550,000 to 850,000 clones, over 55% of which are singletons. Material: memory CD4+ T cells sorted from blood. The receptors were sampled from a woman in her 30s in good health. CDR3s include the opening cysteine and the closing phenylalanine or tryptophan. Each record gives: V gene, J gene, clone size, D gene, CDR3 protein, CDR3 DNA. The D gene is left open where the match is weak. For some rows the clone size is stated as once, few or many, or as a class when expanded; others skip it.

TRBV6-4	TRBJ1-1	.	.	CASSPGGPGNTEAFF	TGTGCCAGCAGCCCGGGGGGGCCGGGGAACACTGAAGCTTTCTTT
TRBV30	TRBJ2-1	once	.	CAWRKQGIGEQFF	TGTGCCTGGAGGAAACAAGGGATAGGTGAGCAGTTCTTC
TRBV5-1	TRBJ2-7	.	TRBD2	CASRGLAGGYEQYF	TGCGCCAGCAGGGGACTAGCGGGCGGATACGAGCAGTACTTC
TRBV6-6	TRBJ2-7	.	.	CASSYPTGTPFYEQYF	TGTGCCAGCAGTTACCCGACCGGGACTCCTTTCTACGAGCAGTACTTC
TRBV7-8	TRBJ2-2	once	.	CASSVNRVNTGELFF	TGTGCCAGCAGCGTTAACAGGGTAAACACCGGGGAGCTGTTTTTT
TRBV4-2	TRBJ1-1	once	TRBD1	CASSFGTGGAAPEAFF	TGTGCCAGCAGCTTTGGGACAGGGGGCGCTGCCCCTGAAGCTTTCTTT
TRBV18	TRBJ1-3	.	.	CASSLGFHNSGNTIYF	TGTGCCAGCTCACTGGGATTTCACAACTCTGGAAACACCATATATTTT
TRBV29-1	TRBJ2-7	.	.	CSVARGQTDEQYF	TGCAGCGTTGCCCGAGGACAAACAGACGAGCAGTACTTC
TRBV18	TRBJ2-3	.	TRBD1	CASSPRQPGTGVDTQYF	TGTGCCAGCTCACCCCGACAACCCGGGACAGGGGTCGATACGCAGTATTTT
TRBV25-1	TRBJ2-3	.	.	CASSGPGRSTDTQYF	TGTGCCAGCAGTGGCCCGGGGAGGAGCACAGATACGCAGTATTTT
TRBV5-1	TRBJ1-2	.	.	CASRRLFGSGYTF	TGCGCCAGCAGGCGATTGTTCGGCTCTGGCTACACCTTC
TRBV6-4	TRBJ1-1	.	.	CASSDTRRNTEAFF	TGTGCCAGCAGTGACACCCGAAGGAACACTGAAGCTTTCTTT
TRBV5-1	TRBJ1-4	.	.	CASSLGVSDSNEKLFF	TGCGCCAGCAGCTTGGGGGTCTCAGATTCAAATGAAAAACTGTTTTTT
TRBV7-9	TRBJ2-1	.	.	CASSDSRNNEQFF	TGTGCCAGCAGCGACAGTCGGAACAATGAGCAGTTCTTC
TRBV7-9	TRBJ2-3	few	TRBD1	CASSTDRGVADTQYF	TGTGCCAGCAGCACGGACAGGGGTGTAGCAGATACGCAGTATTTT
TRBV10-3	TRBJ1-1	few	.	CAISEVGPGTEAFF	TGTGCCATCAGTGAAGTAGGGCCGGGCACTGAAGCTTTCTTT
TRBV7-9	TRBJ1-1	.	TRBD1	CASSLQSRLQGAEAFF	TGTGCCAGCAGCTTACAGTCCCGACTCCAGGGGGCTGAAGCTTTCTTT
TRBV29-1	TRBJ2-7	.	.	CETRFPGRYEQYF	TGCGAAACCAGATTCCCAGGTCGTTACGAGCAGTACTTC
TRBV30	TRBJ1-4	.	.	CAWSLGLDEKLFF	TGTGCCTGGAGCCTGGGACTCGACGAAAAACTGTTTTTT
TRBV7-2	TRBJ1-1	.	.	CASSFTLGTKNTEAFF	TGTGCCAGCAGCTTTACCTTGGGGACAAAGAACACTGAAGCTTTCTTT
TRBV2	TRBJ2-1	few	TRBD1	CASQGTGQYNEQFF	TGTGCCAGCCAAGGGACAGGACAATACAATGAGCAGTTCTTC
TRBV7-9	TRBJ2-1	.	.	CASSLSVGEQFF	TGTGCCAGCAGCTTATCCGTGGGAGAGCAGTTCTTC
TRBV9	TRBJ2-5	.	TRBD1	CASSPTTGVETQYF	TGTGCCAGCAGCCCAACGACAGGGGTGGAGACCCAGTACTTC
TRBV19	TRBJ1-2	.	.	CASSYSRVGYTF	TGTGCCAGTAGTTATTCCAGGGTTGGCTACACCTTC
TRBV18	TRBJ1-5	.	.	CASSLLGVVNQPQHF	TGTGCCAGCTCACTCTTAGGAGTCGTAAATCAGCCCCAGCATTTT
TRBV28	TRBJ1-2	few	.	CASSPPAGNYGYTF	TGTGCCAGCAGTCCCCCCGCAGGAAACTATGGCTACACCTTC
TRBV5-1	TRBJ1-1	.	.	CASSLTRGLNTEAFF	TGCGCCAGCAGCTTGACCAGGGGCTTGAACACTGAAGCTTTCTTT
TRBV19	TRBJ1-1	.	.	CASSWGGVVNTEAFF	TGTGCCAGTAGTTGGGGTGGGGTCGTGAACACTGAAGCTTTCTTT
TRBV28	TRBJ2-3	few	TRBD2	CASSLGSSGRALTDTQYF	TGTGCCAGCAGTTTAGGCTCTAGCGGGAGGGCGCTCACAGATACGCAGTATTTT
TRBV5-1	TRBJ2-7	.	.	CASSSTGTPYEQYF	TGCGCCAGCAGCTCCACCGGGACTCCCTACGAGCAGTACTTC